Sequencing of this T cell receptor (beta chain) was carried out in a study of cytomegalovirus exposure and HLA in healthy donors. General study findings and limits: The likely explanation for a cluster of highly shared sequence variants was sequencing artifact.

The PCR contained 60 Vbeta and 13 Jbeta primers. Original processing methods: Approximately 86 million unique TCR beta chains, roughly 12 million shared, were counted in a later analysis. Sequenced by immunoSEQ multiplex PCR; TCRdb stores in-frame clones only, minus some. V and J calls and clone size are those listed in that table; D and trimming were worked out from the DNA. This table has 180,000 or so clones, roughly 80% appearing once. As to this clone: Its specificity is not known.

Germline assignment: CDR1 SGHDT and CDR2 YYEEEE. The CDR3 contains 16 residues. V lost 1 base and J 0 bases, leaving 11 bases between the germline ends. The sequenced material came from PBMCs. The chain uses TRBV5-6 and TRBJ1-3; TRBD1 is a possible D gene (5 bases). The receptor was isolated from a woman aged 40-49 years in good health and CMV-seropositive. In DNA form, the CDR3 reads TGTGCCAGCAGCTTGCCAGGGCCTTACTCTGGAAACACCATATATTTT. Protein sequence: CASSLPGPYSGNTIYF.